The 18 T cell receptor beta chains given below trace back to one sample, sequenced in a study of OX40 agonist ivuxolimab in advanced cancers. Generated by immunoSEQ multiplex PCR, the TCRdb table keeps only in-frame clones and is missing some. The table has some 51,000 clones, 75% to 90% seen once. The sequencing here drew on CD4+ or CD8+ T cells sorted from blood, taken in a trial of the OX40 agonist ivuxolimab. Every receptor here comes from an adult with an advanced solid tumor such as melanoma, head and neck, liver or kidney cancer.

In its sample, this clone was seen once. V and J are TRBV7-9 and TRBJ2-3, with 9 bases that match TRBD1. In germline, CDR1 is SEHNR, CDR2 FQNEAQ (reference sequence). J was trimmed by 6 bases and V by 5 bases; bases with no gene match: 9. This CDR3 has 15 residues. The CDR3 DNA sequence: TGTGCCAGCAGCGACACAGGGGGCCCAATGGATACGCAGTATTTT. Residues: CASSDTGGPMDTQYF.

The chain uses TRBV10-1 and TRBJ2-7; the D is unclear. Germline values: CDR1 WNHNN, CDR2 SYGVQD (reference sequence). The CDR3 spans 13 residues. The germline V and J ends were trimmed by 2 bases and 2 bases, with 7 bases remaining between them. In DNA form, the CDR3 reads TGCGCCAGCAGTGAGCTGGCGACCTACGAGCAGTACTTC. The encoded protein is CASSELATYEQYF.

The chain employs TRBV28 and TRBJ2-2; D is tentatively TRBD1 or TRBD2 (5 bases each). Trimming left V 2 bases short and J 2 bases short, with 9 bases between. The CDR3 contains 15 residues. Germline V CDR1 and CDR2: MDHEN, SYDVKM. CDR3 bases: TGTGCCAGCAGTTTAGGGGGAGCCAACACCGGGGAGCTGTTTTTT. Its protein product is CASSLGGANTGELFF.

The chain links TRBV7-9 to TRBJ2-1; D tentatively fits TRBD1 or TRBD2 (6 bases each). V lost 7 bases to trimming and J lost 3 bases, with 16 bases between them. Germline V lookup: CDR1 SEHNR, CDR2 FQNEAQ (reference sequence). The CDR3 is 15 amino acids. The CDR3 region is CASTSLGGGYNEQFF. Written as DNA, the CDR3 is TGTGCCAGCACATCTTTAGGGGGAGGCTACAATGAGCAGTTCTTC.

The V and J genes are TRBV7-6 and TRBJ1-4, with a weak D call TRBD1 (6 bases). This CDR3 spans 17 amino acids. Germline V gives CDR1 SGHVS, CDR2 FNYEAQ. V was trimmed by 6 bases and J by 10 bases, leaving 27 bases between them. CDR3 sequence reads: CASSPYSGTSAPGKLFF. Here the CDR3 DNA reads TGTGCCAGCAGTCCCTACTCCGGGACATCGGCCCCGGGAAAACTGTTTTTT.

The chain couples TRBV11-2 to TRBJ2-7, with TRBD2 matching over 9 bases. The germline V gene encodes CDR1 SGHAT and CDR2 FQNNGV. V gave up 4 bases and J gave up 3 bases; unmatched junction bases: 4. This CDR3 has 14 residues. The CDR3 sequence: CASSSGLAGYEQYF. The DNA for the CDR3 is TGTGCCAGCAGCTCGGGACTAGCCGGCTACGAGCAGTACTTC.

This clone showed up just once. This sequence joins TRBV2 and TRBJ2-3; either TRBD1 or TRBD2 may supply D (5 bases each). The germline V gene has CDR1 SNHLY and CDR2 FYNNEI. Deletions cut 5 bases from V and 2 bases from J, with 14 bases between. The CDR3 covers 15 residues. CDR3 residues: CASSSSGRITDTQYF. The CDR3 DNA reads as TGTGCCAGCAGTTCCTCGGGGCGGATCACAGATACGCAGTATTTT.

Concerning this clone: One end of the junction fails to match germline, which may point to a read error. Other nucleotide sequences in the sample specify the same CDR3. This CDR3 is CSVEDDPDTQYF. CDR3 bases: TGCAGCGTCGAAGATGACCCAGATACGCAGTATTTT. V usage is TRBV29-1 and J usage is TRBJ2-3, with unresolved D. CDR1 and CDR2 (germline): SQVTM, ANQGSEA. The CDR3 runs to 12 residues.

CDR3 DNA sequence: TGCGCCAGCAGCTCGGACTGGACCGGGACCCAGTACTTC. Amino acid sequence: CASSSDWTGTQYF. The V and J genes are TRBV5-1 and TRBJ2-5; TRBD2 is a possible D gene (5 bases). Germline assignment: CDR1 SGHRS and CDR2 YFSETQ. Trimming took 3 bases from V and 7 from J, leaving 13 bases between them. This CDR3 has 13 residues. The full variable domain, rest sourced from reference TRBV5-1 and TRBJ2-5, is KAGVTQTPRYLIKTRGQQVTLSCSPISGHRSVSWYQQTPGQGLQFLFEYFSETQRNKGNFPGRFSGRQFSNSRSEMNVSTLELGDSALYLCASSSDWTGTQYFGPGTRLLVL.

The rearrangement links TRBV18 to TRBJ1-5; D gene unclear. Trimming pared 5 bases from V and 16 bases from J, leaving 15 bases between. The CDR3 totals 11 residues. From germline, CDR1 is KGHSH and CDR2 LQKENI. The CDR3 nucleotides read TGTGCCAGCTCAAAGGACGGGGTGCAACATTTT. Its protein is CASSKDGVQHF.

This chain links TRBV5-6 with TRBJ2-7; 9 bases fit TRBD2. Germline trimming cut 4 bases from V and 0 bases from J; bases unmatched to any gene: 5. Germline-derived CDR1 and CDR2 are SGHDT and YYEEEE. The CDR3 contains 15 residues. The CDR3 protein is CASSQDSGSSYEQYF. The CDR3 nucleotides read TGTGCCAGCAGCCAAGATAGCGGGAGCTCCTACGAGCAGTACTTC.

The V gene is TRBV19, the J gene TRBJ2-2; D is ambiguous. The CDR3 extends over 13 amino acids. Trimming took 6 bases from V and 3 from J, leaving 8 bases between them. Per the germline V gene, CDR1 is LNHDA and CDR2 is SQIVND (reference sequence). As DNA, the CDR3 is TGTGCCAGTAGATCCTCATACACCGGGGAGCTGTTTTTT. Protein product: CASRSSYTGELFF.

The genes are TRBV7-3 and TRBJ2-1; D may be TRBD2 (5 bases). The CDR3 has 15 residues. Germline lookup yields CDR1 SGHTA and CDR2 FQGTGA. The ends were cut back, 5 bases at V and 0 bases at J, with 11 bases in the middle. The CDR3 sequence: CASSQGSSSYNEQFF. The CDR3 coding sequence is TGTGCCAGCAGCCAAGGGAGTAGCTCCTACAATGAGCAGTTCTTC.

J is TRBJ2-7 and V is TRBV18; D uncertain. This CDR3 comprises 12 residues. V was cut by 3 bases and J by 0 bases, with 3 bases left in between. In germline, CDR1 is KGHSH, CDR2 LQKENI. Here the CDR3 DNA reads TGTGCCAGCTCACCCAGCTCCTACGAGCAGTACTTC. It translates to CASSPSSYEQYF.

The chain links TRBV5-8 to TRBJ2-1, with 10 bases aligning to TRBD2. CDR1 and CDR2 (germline): SGHTS, YDEGEE. The CDR3 is made up of 20 amino acids. Trimming cost V 0 bases and J 2 bases; bases outside gene matches: 14. The CDR3 protein is CASSLGFSGRVVITYNEQFF. DNA of the CDR3: TGTGCCAGCAGCTTGGGTTTCAGCGGGAGGGTGGTCATAACCTACAATGAGCAGTTCTTC.

This chain joins TRBV6-1 and TRBJ2-3, with 10 positions matching TRBD2. Germline CDR1 and CDR2: MNHNS and SASEGT. The CDR3 contains 17 residues. V dropped 4 bases and J dropped 1; count of bases not matched to a gene: 8. The CDR3 protein is CASSVGLLAGRTDTQYF. The CDR3 DNA reads as TGTGCCAGCAGTGTCGGATTACTAGCGGGGCGCACAGATACGCAGTATTTT.

The V gene is TRBV19, the J gene TRBJ2-5; possibly TRBD1 or TRBD2 for D (6 bases each). Looked up from germline, CDR1 is LNHDA and CDR2 is SQIVND (reference sequence). There are 15 residues in the CDR3. V lost 3 bases to trimming and J lost 0 bases, with 11 bases between them. The CDR3 reads CASSMGGRYQETQYF. CDR3 DNA: TGTGCCAGTAGTATGGGGGGCAGATACCAAGAGACCCAGTACTTC.

This clone showed up just once. V usage is TRBV18 and J usage is TRBJ2-2; 7 bases align to TRBD1. Losses at the gene ends were 5 bases for V and 5 bases for J; bases not matched to a gene: 2. CDR1 and CDR2 from the germline V gene are KGHSH and LQKENI. The CDR3 consists of 13 residues. The CDR3 is CASSAGGTGELFF. The CDR3 DNA reads as TGTGCCAGCTCAGCAGGGGGTACCGGGGAGCTGTTTTTT.